This entry lists 9 T cell receptor beta chains sequenced from one sample in a study of CD8 T cells in Susac syndrome. Random hexamers were used to reverse transcribe an amount of about 0.45 to 1 ug RNA. In TCRdb, the immunoSEQ multiplex PCR reads were re-called with MiXCR into one record per CDR3 protein. The data contain 250,000 to 300,000 distinct CDR3 sequences, about 91% of them singletons. Source material: CD8+ T cells from PBMCs. These receptors all stem from a human donor with multiple sclerosis.

The rearrangement uses TRBV9 and TRBJ2-7; 12 nucleotides match TRBD2. The CDR3 has 15 residues. V lost 4 bases, J lost 4 bases, and 6 bases stayed unmatched. Germline CDR1 and CDR2: SGDLS and YYNGEE. The CDR3 nucleotides are TGTGCCAGCAGCCCCACTGGGACTAGCGGGTACGAGCAGTACTTC. This codes for CASSPTGTSGYEQYF.

The chain employs TRBV28 and TRBJ1-5, with 7 bases lining up with TRBD1. Germline CDR1 and CDR2: MDHEN and SYDVKM. V shed 6 bases and J 5 bases; nucleotides not matched to a gene: 10. The CDR3 consists of 15 residues. CDR3 nucleotide sequence: TGTGCCAGCAGCACACCAGGGGGTATTGATCAGCCCCAGCATTTT. Amino acids: CASSTPGGIDQPQHF.

This clonotype was counted once. The rearrangement links TRBV3-1 to TRBJ2-3, with D uncertain. Germline CDR1 reads LGHDT; CDR2 reads YNNKEL (reference sequence). V shed 7 bases and J shed 9 bases, with 17 bases lying between them. This CDR3 is 13 amino acids long. The CDR3 loop is CASTPVTRRTQYF. The DNA of the CDR3 is TGTGCCAGCACCCCCGTCACGAGGCGCACGCAGTATTTT.

This sequence joins TRBV12-3 or TRBV12-4 and TRBJ1-5; D gene unclear. The V and J ends lost 1 base and 6 bases respectively, with 13 bases between them. This CDR3 has 15 residues. The CDR3 reads CASSLGVRFGQPQHF. In DNA form, the CDR3 reads TGTGCCAGCAGTTTAGGGGTTAGGTTCGGTCAGCCCCAGCATTTT.

The J gene is TRBJ1-2, the V gene TRBV6-1; D perhaps matches TRBD1 (6 bases). Germline-derived CDR1 and CDR2 are MNHNS and SASEGT. Trimming took 7 bases from V and 3 from J, leaving 27 bases between them. This CDR3 is 18 amino acids long. The DNA of the CDR3 is TGTGCCAGCACCCCGACAGGTTTAGTTTCATTCGCCGACTATGGCTACACCTTC. Its translation is CASTPTGLVSFADYGYTF.

The CDR3 protein is CASSLGSGVEPGELFF. Written as DNA, the CDR3 is TGTGCCAGCAGCTTAGGTTCGGGAGTGGAGCCCGGGGAGCTGTTTTTT. V and J are TRBV7-8 and TRBJ2-2; D might be TRBD2 (6 bases). The CDR3 covers 16 residues. Germline V lookup: CDR1 SGHVS, CDR2 FQNEAQ. V lost 1 base, J lost 6 bases, and 15 bases lay in between.

J is TRBJ2-1 and V is TRBV19; 12 bases are shared with TRBD2. The germline CDR1 and CDR2 sequences are LNHDA and SQIVND (reference sequence). The V and J ends lost 3 bases and 7 bases, in that order; junction bases with no gene match: 4. The CDR3 has 15 amino acids. CDR3 nucleotide sequence: TGTGCCAGTAGTATCCTAGCGGGAGGGAATAATGAGCAGTTCTTC. It specifies CASSILAGGNNEQFF.

This chain connects TRBV25-1 to TRBJ1-2; D perhaps matches TRBD1 (6 bases). Germline loops: CDR1 MGHDK, CDR2 SYGVNS. The CDR3 has 17 residues. Trimming removed 1 base at V and 3 bases at J, with 18 bases between. This CDR3 is CASSESLGGAPDYGYTF. Written as DNA, the CDR3 is TGTGCCAGCAGTGAATCGCTTGGGGGGGCGCCGGACTATGGCTACACCTTC.

The chain uses TRBV19 and TRBJ2-1, with D hard to call. The V gene lost 7 bases and the J gene lost 0 bases, with 16 bases spanning the gap. This CDR3 contains 16 residues. From germline, CDR1 is LNHDA and CDR2 SQIVND (reference sequence). Here the CDR3 DNA reads TGTGCCAGTACCCCTAGGTCGGTCAGCTCCTACAATGAGCAGTTCTTC. The encoded protein is CASTPRSVSSYNEQFF.